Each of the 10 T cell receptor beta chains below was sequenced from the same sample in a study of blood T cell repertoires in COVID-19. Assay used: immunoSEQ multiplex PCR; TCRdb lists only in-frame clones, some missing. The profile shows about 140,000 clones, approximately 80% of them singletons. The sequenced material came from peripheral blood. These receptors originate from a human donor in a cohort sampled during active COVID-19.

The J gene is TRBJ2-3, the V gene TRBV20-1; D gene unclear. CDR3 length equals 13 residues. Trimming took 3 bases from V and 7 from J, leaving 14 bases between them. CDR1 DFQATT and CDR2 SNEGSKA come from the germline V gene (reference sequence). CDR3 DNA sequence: TGCAGTGCTAGTAGCCCGGCCAGGAATACGCAGTATTTT. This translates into CSASSPARNTQYF.

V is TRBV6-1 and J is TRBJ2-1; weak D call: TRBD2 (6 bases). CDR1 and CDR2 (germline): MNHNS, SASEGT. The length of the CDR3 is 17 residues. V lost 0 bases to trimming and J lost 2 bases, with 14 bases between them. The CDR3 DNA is TGTGCCAGCAGTGAAGCGCTTGGAGGGGCCCCCTACAATGAGCAGTTCTTC. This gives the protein CASSEALGGAPYNEQFF.

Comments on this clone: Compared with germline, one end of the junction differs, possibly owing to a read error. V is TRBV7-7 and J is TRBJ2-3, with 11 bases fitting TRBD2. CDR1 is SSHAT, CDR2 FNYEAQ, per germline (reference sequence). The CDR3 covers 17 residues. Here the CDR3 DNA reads TGTGCTAGCAGCTTACTTCCTAGCGGGGGGCGCACAGATACGCAGTATTTT. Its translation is CASSLLPSGGRTDTQYF.

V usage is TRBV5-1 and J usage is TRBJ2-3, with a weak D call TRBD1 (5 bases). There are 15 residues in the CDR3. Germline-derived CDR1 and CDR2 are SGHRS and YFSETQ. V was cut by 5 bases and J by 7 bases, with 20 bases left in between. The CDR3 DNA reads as TGCGCCAGCAGGACAACTAACCAGGGTAGCAATACGCAGTATTTT. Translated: CASRTTNQGSNTQYF.

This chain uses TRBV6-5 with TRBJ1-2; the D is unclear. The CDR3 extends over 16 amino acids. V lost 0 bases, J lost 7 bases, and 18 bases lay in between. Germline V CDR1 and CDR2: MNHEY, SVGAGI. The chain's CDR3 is CASSYSSSAATFGYTF. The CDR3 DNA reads TGTGCCAGCAGTTACTCTTCTTCGGCAGCGACCTTTGGCTACACCTTC.

CDR3 amino acids: CATSRGGGETQYF. CDR3 nucleotides: TGTGCCACCAGCAGAGGGGGGGGAGAGACCCAGTACTTC. This chain connects TRBV15 to TRBJ2-5; 7 nucleotides line up with TRBD2. The ends lost 1 base at V and 4 bases at J; junction bases unmatched: 0. Germline V CDR1 and CDR2: LNHNV, YYDKDF (reference sequence). There are 13 residues in the CDR3. Full variable domain (rest looked up from reference TRBV15 and TRBJ2-5): DAMVIQNPRYQVTQFGKPVTLSCSQTLNHNVMYWYQQKSSQAPKLLFHYYDKDFNNEADTPDNFQSRRPNTSFCFLDIRSPGLGDTAMYLCATSRGGGETQYFGPGTRLLVL.

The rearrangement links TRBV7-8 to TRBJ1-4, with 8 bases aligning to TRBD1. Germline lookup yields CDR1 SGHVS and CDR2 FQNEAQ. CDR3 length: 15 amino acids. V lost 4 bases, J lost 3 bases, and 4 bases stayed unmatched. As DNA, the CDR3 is TGTGCCAGCAGCTCGCAGGGGGCGCCTAATGAAAAACTGTTTTTT. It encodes CASSSQGAPNEKLFF.

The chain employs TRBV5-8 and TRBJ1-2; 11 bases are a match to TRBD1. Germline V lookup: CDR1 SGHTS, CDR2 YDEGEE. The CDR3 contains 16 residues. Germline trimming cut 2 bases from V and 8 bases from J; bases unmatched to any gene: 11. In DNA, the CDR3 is TGTGCCAGCAGCTTACTTCTGGACAGGGGGCGAAACGGCTACACCTTC. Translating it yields CASSLLLDRGRNGYTF. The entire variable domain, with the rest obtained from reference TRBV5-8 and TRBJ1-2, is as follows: EAGVTQSPTHLIKTRGQQATLRCSPISGHTSVYWYQQALGLGLQFLLWYDEGEERNRGNFPPRFSGRQFPNYSSELNVNALELEDSALYLCASSLLLDRGRNGYTFGSGTRLTVV.

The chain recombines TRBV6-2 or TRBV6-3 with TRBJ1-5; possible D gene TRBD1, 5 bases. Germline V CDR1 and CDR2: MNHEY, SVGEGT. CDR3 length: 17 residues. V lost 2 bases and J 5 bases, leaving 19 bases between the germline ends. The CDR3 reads CASSYDLQRDYYQPQHF. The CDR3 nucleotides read TGTGCCAGCAGTTACGACCTTCAAAGGGACTATTATCAGCCCCAGCATTTT.

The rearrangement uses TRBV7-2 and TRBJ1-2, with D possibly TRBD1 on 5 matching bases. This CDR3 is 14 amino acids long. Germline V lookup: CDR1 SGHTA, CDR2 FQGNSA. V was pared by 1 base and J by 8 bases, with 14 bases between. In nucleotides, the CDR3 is TGTGCCAGCAGCTTAGTCTACCAGGGCGAAGGCTACACCTTC. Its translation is CASSLVYQGEGYTF.